Sequencing of this T cell receptor beta chain was carried out in a study of CD8+CD57+ T cells in acquired aplastic anemia. The wider study: Approximately 11 million reads were obtained on average for healthy donor CD4+ cells. Findings of the study overall: Sharing between patients and controls was observed for around 27 CD8+ CDR3 sequences.

To note about this clonotype: Its antigen is not identified.

CDR1 is DFQATT and CDR2 is SNEGSKA in the germline V gene (reference sequence). Trimming took 3 bases from V and 7 from J; bases not matched to a gene: 10. The CDR3 extends over 15 amino acids. Genomic DNA served as template for TCR beta VDJ and CDR3 profiling. TCRdb re-derived calls from the reads in MiXCR, one entry per CDR3 protein. The data show tens of thousands of distinct CDR3 sequences, over 60% seen once. This chain connects TRBV20-1 to TRBJ2-1; 9 bases are shared with TRBD2. The receptor's source is a human donor in good health, serving as a control. Sequenced input: sorted CD4+, CD8+, or CD8+CD57+ T cells (not recorded which) from PBMCs. Here the CDR3 DNA reads TGCAGTGCTAGGACACCTGCGGGGGGGCCGAATGAGCAGTTCTTC. It translates to CSARTPAGGPNEQFF.